This T cell receptor beta chain was captured in a study of T cells in Graves' hyperthyroidism and ophthalmopathy. Germline V lookup: CDR1 SGHRS, CDR2 YFSETQ. Trimming left V 3 bases short and J 3 bases short, with 13 bases between. The CDR3 consists of 14 residues. TCR beta CDR3 regions were amplified from RNA. The TCR CDR3 was amplified in a first-round RT-PCR using the HTBI primer set. TCRdb fed the multiplex PCR reads into MiXCR, producing one record per CDR3 protein. This table has 700,000 or so distinct CDR3 sequences, around 17% appearing once. The sequence came from a man between 18 and 29 years old with Graves' hyperthyroidism. Specimen: blood. V usage is TRBV5-1 and J usage is TRBJ2-7; possibly TRBD1 for D (6 bases). The CDR3 loop is CASSSHEGDYEQYF. The DNA of the CDR3 is TGCGCCAGCAGCTCCCATGAGGGGGACTACGAGCAGTACTTC.